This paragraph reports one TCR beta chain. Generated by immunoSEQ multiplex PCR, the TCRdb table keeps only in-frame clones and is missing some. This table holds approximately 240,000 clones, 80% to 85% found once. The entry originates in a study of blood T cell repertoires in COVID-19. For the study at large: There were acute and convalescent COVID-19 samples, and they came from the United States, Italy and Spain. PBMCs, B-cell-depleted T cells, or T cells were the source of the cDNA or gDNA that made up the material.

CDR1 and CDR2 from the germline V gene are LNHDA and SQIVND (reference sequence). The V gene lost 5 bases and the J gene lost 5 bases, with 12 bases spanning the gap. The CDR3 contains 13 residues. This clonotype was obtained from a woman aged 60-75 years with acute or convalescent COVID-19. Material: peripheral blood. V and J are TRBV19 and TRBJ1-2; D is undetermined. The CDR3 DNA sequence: TGTGCCAGTAGTCCTGACGGCGGGTATGGCTACACCTTC. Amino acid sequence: CASSPDGGYGYTF.